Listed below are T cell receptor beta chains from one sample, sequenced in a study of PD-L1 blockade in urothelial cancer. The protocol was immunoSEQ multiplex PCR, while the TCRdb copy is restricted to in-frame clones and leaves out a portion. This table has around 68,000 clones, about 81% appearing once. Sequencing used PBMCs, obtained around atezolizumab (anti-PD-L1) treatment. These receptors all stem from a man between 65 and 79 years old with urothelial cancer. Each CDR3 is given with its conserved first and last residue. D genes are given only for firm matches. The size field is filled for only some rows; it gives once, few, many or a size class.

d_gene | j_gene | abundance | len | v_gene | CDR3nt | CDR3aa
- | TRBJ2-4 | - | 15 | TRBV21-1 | TGTGCCAGCAGCTACAGGGGTAAGTCCAAAAACATTCAGTACTTC | CASSYRGKSKNIQYF
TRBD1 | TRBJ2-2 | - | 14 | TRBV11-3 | TGTGCCAGCAGCTTAGGGACAGGGACCGGGGAGCTGTTTTTT | CASSLGTGTGELFF
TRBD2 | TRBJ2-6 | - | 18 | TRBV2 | TGTGCCAGCAGAGATGGACTAGCGGGAGCGGGTGGGGCCAACGTCCTGACTTTC | CASRDGLAGAGGANVLTF
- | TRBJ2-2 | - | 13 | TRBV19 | TGTGCCAGTAGCCCCACAAACACCGGGGAGCTGTTTTTT | CASSPTNTGELFF
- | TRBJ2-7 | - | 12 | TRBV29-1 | TGCAGCGTTTGGAGGCCGGGCAACGAGCAGTACTTC | CSVWRPGNEQYF
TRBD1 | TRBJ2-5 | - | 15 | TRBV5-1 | TGCGCCAGCAGCTACAGGGGCAGGTACCAAGAGACCCAGTACTTC | CASSYRGRYQETQYF
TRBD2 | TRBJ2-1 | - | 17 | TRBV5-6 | TGTGCCAGCAGCCTGGGACTAGCGGGAGTTTTTAACCGTGCGAAGTTCTTC | CASSLGLAGVFNRAKFF
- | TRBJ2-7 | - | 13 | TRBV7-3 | TGTGCCAGCAGCTTAGGAGGGCGGGACGAGCAGTACTTC | CASSLGGRDEQYF
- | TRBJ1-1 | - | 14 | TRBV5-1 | TGCGCCAGCAGCTTGGATGCGGCAGGGGCTGAAGCTTTCTTT | CASSLDAAGAEAFF
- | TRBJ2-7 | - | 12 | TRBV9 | TGTGCCAGCGGGAGGAGCTCCTACGAGCAGTACTTC | CASGRSSYEQYF
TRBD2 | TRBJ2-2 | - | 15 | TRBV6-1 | TGTGCCAGCAGTACCCTAGCGGGGGACACCGGGGAGCTGTTTTTT | CASSTLAGDTGELFF
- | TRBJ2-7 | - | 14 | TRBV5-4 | TGTGCCAGCAGCCGCGGCGGCAGGGCCTACGAGCAGTACTTC | CASSRGGRAYEQYF
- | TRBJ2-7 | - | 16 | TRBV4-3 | TGCGCCAGCAGCCAAGATCTCGGCAGGGGCACCTACGAGCAGTACTTC | CASSQDLGRGTYEQYF
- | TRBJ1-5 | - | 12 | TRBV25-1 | TGTGCCAGCAACCAGGGCGATCAGCCCCAGCATTTT | CASNQGDQPQHF
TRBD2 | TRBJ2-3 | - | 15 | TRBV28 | TGTGCCAGCAGTTTGGGACTAGCGGGAGCCGGTACGCAGTATTTT | CASSLGLAGAGTQYF
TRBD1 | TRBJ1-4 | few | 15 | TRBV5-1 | TGCGCCAGCAGCTTGGGACAGGGGGCAGGTGAAAAACTGTTTTTT | CASSLGQGAGEKLFF
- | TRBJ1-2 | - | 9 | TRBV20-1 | TGCAGTGCTGACAGGGGCTACACCTTC | CSADRGYTF
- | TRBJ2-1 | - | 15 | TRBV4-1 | TGCGCCAGCAGCCAAGGTCGGGACAACTACAATGAGCAGTTCTTC | CASSQGRDNYNEQFF
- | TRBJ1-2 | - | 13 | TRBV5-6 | TGTGCCAGCAGCCCGGACATATACTATGGCTACACCTTC | CASSPDIYYGYTF
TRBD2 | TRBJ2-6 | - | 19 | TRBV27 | TGTGCCAGCAGTTCGGTGACTAGCGGATTCTCGGGGGGGGCCAACGTCCTGACTTTC | CASSSVTSGFSGGANVLTF
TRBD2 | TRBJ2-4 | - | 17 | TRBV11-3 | TGTGCCAGCAGCTTAGAATCGGGACTAGCGGGAGAAAACATTCAGTACTTC | CASSLESGLAGENIQYF
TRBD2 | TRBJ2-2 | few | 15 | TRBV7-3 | TGTGCCAGCAGCAGCTCGGGAGGTCCCGCCGGGGAGCTGTTTTTT | CASSSSGGPAGELFF
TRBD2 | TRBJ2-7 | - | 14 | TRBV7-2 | TGTGCCAGCAGCTTCGGGGGGGGGTCCTACGAGCAGTACTTC | CASSFGGGSYEQYF